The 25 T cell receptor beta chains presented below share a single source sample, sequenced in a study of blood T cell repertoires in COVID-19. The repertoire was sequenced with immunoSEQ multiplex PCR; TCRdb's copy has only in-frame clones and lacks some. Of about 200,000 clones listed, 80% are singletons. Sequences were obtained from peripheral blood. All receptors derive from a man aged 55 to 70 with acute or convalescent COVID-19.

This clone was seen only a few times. DNA of the CDR3: TGCGCCAGCAGCTTGGGACCTGGACTAGTTGGTGATACGCAGTATTTT. It specifies CASSLGPGLVGDTQYF. The rearrangement uses TRBV5-1 and TRBJ2-3; 7 bases match TRBD2. V lost 0 bases and J lost 6; bases outside the gene matches: 10. Per germline, CDR1 SGHRS and CDR2 YFSETQ. The CDR3 has 16 residues.

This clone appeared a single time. This CDR3 is CATQQGHRQETQYF. For the CDR3, the DNA is TGTGCCACCCAGCAGGGACATAGGCAAGAGACCCAGTACTTC. The chain links TRBV19 to TRBJ2-5, with TRBD1 as a possible D gene (6 bases). The CDR3 sequence is 14 residues long. V lost 10 bases and J 2 bases, leaving 17 bases between the germline ends. Per the germline V gene, CDR1 is LNHDA and CDR2 is SQIVND (reference sequence).

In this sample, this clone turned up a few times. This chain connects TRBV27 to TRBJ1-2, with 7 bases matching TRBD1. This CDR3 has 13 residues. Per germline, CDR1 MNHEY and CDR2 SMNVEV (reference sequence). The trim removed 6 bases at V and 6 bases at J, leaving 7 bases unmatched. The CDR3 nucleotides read TGTGCCAGCAGCCTCCGGGACAGCCATGGCTACACCTTC. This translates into CASSLRDSHGYTF.

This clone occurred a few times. CDR3 loop: CASSPRGPQGEQYF. CDR3 sequence (DNA): TGTGCCAGCAGTCCCAGGGGGCCTCAGGGCGAGCAGTACTTC. This rearrangement joins TRBV27 to TRBJ2-7, with 8 bases that match TRBD1. Germline values: CDR1 MNHEY, CDR2 SMNVEV (reference sequence). V trimming: 5 bases; J trimming: 6 bases; junction bases outside the gene matches: 9. The CDR3 has 14 residues.

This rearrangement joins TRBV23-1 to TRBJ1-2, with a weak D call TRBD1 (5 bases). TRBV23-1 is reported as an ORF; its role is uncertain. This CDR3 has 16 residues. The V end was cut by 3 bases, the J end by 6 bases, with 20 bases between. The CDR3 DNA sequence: TGCGCCAGCAGTCATAAAAGGGAGGGGCCCGCAAATGGCTACACCTTC. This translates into CASSHKREGPANGYTF.

The CDR3 sequence is CASSVAPSRGNYGYTF. CDR3 coding DNA: TGTGCCAGCAGCGTAGCCCCCAGTCGAGGGAACTATGGCTACACCTTC. The chain links TRBV9 to TRBJ1-2, with D unresolved. V lost 0 bases and J lost 2, with 14 bases in between. Germline loops: CDR1 SGDLS, CDR2 YYNGEE. The CDR3 contains 16 residues.

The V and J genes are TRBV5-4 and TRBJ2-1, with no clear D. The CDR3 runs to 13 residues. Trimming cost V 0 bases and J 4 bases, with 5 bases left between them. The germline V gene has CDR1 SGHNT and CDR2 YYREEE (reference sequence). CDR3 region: CASSLGQYNEQFF. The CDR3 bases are TGTGCCAGCAGCTTGGGGCAGTACAATGAGCAGTTCTTC.

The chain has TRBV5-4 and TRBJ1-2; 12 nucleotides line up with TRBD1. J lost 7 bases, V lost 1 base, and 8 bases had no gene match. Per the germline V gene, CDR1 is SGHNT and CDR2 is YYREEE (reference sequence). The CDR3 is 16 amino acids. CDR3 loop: CASSLFGDRGRSGYTF. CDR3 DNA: TGTGCCAGCAGCTTGTTTGGGGACAGGGGGCGGAGTGGCTACACCTTC.

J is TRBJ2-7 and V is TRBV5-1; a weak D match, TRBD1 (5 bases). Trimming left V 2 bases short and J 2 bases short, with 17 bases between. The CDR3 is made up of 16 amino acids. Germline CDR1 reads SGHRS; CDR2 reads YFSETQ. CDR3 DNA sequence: TGCGCCAGCAGCTTTGAATCGGCAACCAGGGCCTACGAGCAGTACTTC. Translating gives CASSFESATRAYEQYF.

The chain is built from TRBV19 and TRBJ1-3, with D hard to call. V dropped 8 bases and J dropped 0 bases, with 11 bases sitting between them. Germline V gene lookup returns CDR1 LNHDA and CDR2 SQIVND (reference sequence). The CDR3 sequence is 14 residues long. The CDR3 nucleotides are TGTGCCAGTGGGTTGGAGACCTCTGGAAACACCATATATTTT. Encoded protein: CASGLETSGNTIYF.

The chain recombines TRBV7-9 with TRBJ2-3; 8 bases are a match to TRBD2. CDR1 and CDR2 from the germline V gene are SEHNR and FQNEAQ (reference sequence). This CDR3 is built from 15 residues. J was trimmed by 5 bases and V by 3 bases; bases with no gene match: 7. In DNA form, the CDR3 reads TGTGCCAGCAGCTTTGGAGCGGGAGCAGGAGATACGCAGTATTTT. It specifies CASSFGAGAGDTQYF. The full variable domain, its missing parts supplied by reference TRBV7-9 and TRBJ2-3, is DTGVSQNPRHKITKRGQNVTFRCDPISEHNRLYWYRQTLGQGPEFLTYFQNEAQLEKSRLLSDRFSAERPKGSFSTLEIQRTEQGDSAMYLCASSFGAGAGDTQYFGPGTRLTVL.

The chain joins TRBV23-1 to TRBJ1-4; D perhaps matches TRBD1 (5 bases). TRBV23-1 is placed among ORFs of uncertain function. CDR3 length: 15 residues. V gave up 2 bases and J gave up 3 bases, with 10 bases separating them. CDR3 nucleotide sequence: TGCGCCAGCAGTCAAGGGGGGACGCCTAATGAAAAACTGTTTTTT. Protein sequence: CASSQGGTPNEKLFF.

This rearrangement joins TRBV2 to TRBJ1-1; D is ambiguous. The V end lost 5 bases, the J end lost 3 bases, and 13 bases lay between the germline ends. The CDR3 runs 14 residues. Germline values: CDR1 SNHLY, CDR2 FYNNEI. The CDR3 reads CASSQMTGYTEAFF. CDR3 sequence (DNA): TGTGCCAGCAGTCAGATGACGGGGTACACTGAAGCTTTCTTT. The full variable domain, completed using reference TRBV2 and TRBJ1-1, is EPEVTQTPSHQVTQMGQEVILRCVPISNHLYFYWYRQILGQKVEFLVSFYNNEISEKSEIFDDQFSVERPDGSNFTLKIRSTKLEDSAMYFCASSQMTGYTEAFFGQGTRLTVV.

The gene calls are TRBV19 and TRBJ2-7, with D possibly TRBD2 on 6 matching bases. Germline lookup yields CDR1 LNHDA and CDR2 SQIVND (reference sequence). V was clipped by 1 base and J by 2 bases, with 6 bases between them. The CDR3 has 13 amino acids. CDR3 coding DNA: TGTGCCAGTAGTATAGGACTAGCCTACGAGCAGTACTTC. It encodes CASSIGLAYEQYF.

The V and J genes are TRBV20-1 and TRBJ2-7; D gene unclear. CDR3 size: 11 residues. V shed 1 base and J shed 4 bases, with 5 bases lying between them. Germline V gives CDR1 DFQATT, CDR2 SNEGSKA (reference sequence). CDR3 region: CSARASYEQYF. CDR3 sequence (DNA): TGCAGTGCTAGAGCGTCGTACGAGCAGTACTTC.

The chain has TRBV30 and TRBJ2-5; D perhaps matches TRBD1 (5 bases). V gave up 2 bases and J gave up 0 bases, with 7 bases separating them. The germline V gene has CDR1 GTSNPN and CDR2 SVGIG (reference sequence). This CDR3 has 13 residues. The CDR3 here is CAWSNRYQETQYF. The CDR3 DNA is TGTGCCTGGAGTAACAGGTACCAAGAGACCCAGTACTTC. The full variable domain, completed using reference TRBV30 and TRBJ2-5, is SQTIHQWPATLVQPVGSPLSLECTVEGTSNPNLYWYRQAAGRGLQLLFYSVGIGQISSEVPQNLSASRPQDRQFILSSKKLLLSDSGFYLCAWSNRYQETQYFGPGTRLLVL.

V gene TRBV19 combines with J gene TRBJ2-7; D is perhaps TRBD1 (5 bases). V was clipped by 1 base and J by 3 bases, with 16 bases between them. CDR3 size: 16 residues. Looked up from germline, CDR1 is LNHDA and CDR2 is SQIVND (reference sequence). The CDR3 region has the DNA TGTGCCAGTAGTATAGGGGGCGCCAGGGCCATCTACGAGCAGTACTTC. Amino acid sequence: CASSIGGARAIYEQYF.

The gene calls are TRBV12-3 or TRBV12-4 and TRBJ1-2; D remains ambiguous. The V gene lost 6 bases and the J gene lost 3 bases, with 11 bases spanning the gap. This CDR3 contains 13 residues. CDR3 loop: CASSLRRDYGYTF. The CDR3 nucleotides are TGTGCCAGCAGCCTCAGGAGGGACTATGGCTACACCTTC.

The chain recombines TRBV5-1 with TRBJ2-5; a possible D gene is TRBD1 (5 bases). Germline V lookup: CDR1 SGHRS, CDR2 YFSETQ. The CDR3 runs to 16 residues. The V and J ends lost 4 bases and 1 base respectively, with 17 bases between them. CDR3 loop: CASSGDQTGAQETQYF. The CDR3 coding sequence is TGCGCCAGCAGCGGCGACCAAACAGGAGCCCAAGAGACCCAGTACTTC.

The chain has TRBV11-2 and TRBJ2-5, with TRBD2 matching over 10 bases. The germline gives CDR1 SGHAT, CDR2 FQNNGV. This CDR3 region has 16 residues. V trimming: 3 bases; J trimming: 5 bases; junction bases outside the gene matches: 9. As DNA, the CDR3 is TGTGCCAGCAGCTTTCGACTAGCGGGCGATTCGGAGACCCAGTACTTC. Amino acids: CASSFRLAGDSETQYF.

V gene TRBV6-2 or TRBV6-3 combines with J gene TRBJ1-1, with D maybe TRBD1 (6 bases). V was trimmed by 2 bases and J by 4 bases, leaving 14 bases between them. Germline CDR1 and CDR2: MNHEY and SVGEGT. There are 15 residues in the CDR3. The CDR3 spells CASSYPWGGATEAFF. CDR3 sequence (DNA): TGTGCCAGCAGTTACCCCTGGGGGGGGGCCACTGAAGCTTTCTTT.

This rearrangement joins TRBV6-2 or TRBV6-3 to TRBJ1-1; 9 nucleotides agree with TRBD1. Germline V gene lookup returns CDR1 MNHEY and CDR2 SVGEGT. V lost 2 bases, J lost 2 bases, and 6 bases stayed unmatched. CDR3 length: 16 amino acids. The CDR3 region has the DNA TGTGCCAGCAGTTACGAGACAGGGGGGGTCAACACTGAAGCTTTCTTT. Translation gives CASSYETGGVNTEAFF.

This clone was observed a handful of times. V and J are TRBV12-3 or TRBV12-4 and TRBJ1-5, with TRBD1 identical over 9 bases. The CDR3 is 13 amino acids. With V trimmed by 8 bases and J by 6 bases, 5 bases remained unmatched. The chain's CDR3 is CASLQGAGQPQHF. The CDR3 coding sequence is TGTGCCAGCTTACAGGGGGCGGGTCAGCCCCAGCATTTT.

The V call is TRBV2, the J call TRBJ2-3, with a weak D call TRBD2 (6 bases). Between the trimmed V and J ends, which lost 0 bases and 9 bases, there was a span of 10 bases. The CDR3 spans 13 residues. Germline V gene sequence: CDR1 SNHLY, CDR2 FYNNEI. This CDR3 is CASSEAGGSTQYF. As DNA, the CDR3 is TGTGCCAGCAGTGAAGCGGGAGGATCGACGCAGTATTTT.

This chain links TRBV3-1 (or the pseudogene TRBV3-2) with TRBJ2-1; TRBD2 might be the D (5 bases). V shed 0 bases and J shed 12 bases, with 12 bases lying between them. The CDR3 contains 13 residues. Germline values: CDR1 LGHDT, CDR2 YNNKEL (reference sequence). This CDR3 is CASSQDSLAPQFF. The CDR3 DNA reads TGTGCCAGCAGCCAAGATTCTCTAGCCCCGCAGTTCTTC.